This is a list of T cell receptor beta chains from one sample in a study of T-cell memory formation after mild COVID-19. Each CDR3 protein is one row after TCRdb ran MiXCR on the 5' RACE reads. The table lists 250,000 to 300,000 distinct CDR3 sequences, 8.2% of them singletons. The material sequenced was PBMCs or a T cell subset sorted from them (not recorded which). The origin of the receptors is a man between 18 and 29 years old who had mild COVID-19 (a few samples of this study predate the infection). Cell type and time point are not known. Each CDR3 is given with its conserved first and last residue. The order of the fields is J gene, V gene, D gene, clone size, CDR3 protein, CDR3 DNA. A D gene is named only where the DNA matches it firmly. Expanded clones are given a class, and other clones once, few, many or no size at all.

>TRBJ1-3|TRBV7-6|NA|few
CASSPLAGEAGNTIYF
TGTGCCAGCAGCCCTCTGGCAGGGGAGGCTGGAAACACCATATATTTT
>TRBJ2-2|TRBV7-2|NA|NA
CASSTRMAGRYTGELFF
TGTGCCAGCAGCACGCGGATGGCAGGACGTTACACCGGGGAGCTGTTTTTT
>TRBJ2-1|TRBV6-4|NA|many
CASSDNRREQFF
TGTGCCAGCAGTGACAATAGACGTGAGCAGTTCTTC
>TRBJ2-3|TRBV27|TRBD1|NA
CASSPRDSRTDTQYF
TGTGCCAGCAGTCCCCGGGACAGCCGCACAGATACGCAGTATTTT
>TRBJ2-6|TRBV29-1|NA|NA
CSVQVYSGANVLTF
TGCAGCGTTCAGGTTTACTCTGGGGCCAACGTCCTGACTTTC
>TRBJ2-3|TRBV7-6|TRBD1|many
CASSLSGTDTDTQYF
TGTGCCAGCAGCTTATCCGGGACAGACACAGATACGCAGTATTTT
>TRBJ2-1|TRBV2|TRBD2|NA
CASRNLAGGDNEQFF
TGTGCCAGCAGGAATCTAGCGGGGGGCGACAATGAGCAGTTCTTC
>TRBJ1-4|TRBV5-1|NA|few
CASSLDGHGEKLFF
TGCGCCAGCAGCTTGGACGGCCATGGGGAAAAACTGTTTTTT
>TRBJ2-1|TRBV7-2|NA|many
CASSLSGNEQFF
TGTGCCAGCAGCCTTAGCGGCAATGAGCAGTTCTTC
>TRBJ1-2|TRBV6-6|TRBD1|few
CASSTGTGKGYTF
TGTGCCAGCAGCACCGGGACAGGGAAAGGCTACACCTTC
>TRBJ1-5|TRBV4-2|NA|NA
CASSQEITELRGQPQHF
TGTGCCAGCAGCCAAGAGATTACAGAATTAAGAGGTCAGCCCCAGCATTTT
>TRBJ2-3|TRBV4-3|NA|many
CASSQNIAGRNTDTQYF
TGCGCCAGCAGCCAAAATATCGCAGGTAGAAACACAGATACGCAGTATTTT
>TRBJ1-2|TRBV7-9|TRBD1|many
CASSTRQGESYTF
TGTGCCAGCTCCACCCGACAGGGGGAAAGCTACACCTTC
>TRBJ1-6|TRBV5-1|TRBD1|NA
CASREGTGNNSPLHF
TGCGCCAGCAGGGAGGGGACAGGGAACAATTCACCCCTCCACTTT
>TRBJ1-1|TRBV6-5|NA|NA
CASSYVAQGNTEAFF
TGTGCCAGCAGTTACGTTGCCCAGGGGAACACTGAAGCTTTCTTT
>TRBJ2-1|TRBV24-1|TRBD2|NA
CATSDWGGLPSSSYNEQFF
TGTGCCACCAGTGATTGGGGGGGACTACCATCAAGCTCCTACAATGAGCAGTTCTTC
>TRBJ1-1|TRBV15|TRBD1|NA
CATSRDQGAPEAFF
TGTGCCACCAGCAGAGATCAGGGGGCCCCTGAAGCTTTCTTT
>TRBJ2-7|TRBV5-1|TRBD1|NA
CASSRTTGGPYEQYF
TGCGCCAGCAGCAGAACGACAGGGGGCCCCTACGAGCAGTACTTC
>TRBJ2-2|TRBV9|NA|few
CASSPHLTGELFF
TGTGCCAGCAGCCCCCACCTCACCGGGGAGCTGTTTTTT
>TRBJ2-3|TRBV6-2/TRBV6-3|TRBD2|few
CASSPSGGDDTDTQYF
TGTGCCAGCAGTCCGAGCGGGGGGGACGACACAGATACGCAGTATTTT
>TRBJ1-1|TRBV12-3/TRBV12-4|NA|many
CASRRGRGAMNTEAFF
TGTGCCAGCAGGAGGGGGAGGGGTGCTATGAACACTGAAGCTTTCTTT
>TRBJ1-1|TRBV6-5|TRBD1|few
CASRHRTGTTEAFF
TGTGCCAGCAGACATCGGACAGGCACCACTGAAGCTTTCTTT
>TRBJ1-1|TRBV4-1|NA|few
CASSQAGLGTEAFF
TGCGCCAGCAGCCAAGCAGGGCTGGGGACTGAAGCTTTCTTT
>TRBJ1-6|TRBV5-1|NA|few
CASALNRAGSPLHF
TGCGCCAGCGCACTGAACAGGGCAGGGTCACCCCTCCACTTT
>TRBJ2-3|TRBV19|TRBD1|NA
CASSTPGQGPDTQYF
TGTGCCAGTAGCACACCGGGACAGGGGCCAGATACGCAGTATTTT
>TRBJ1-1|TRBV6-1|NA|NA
CASSAQGGGTEAFF
TGTGCCAGCAGTGCACAGGGTGGAGGGACTGAAGCTTTCTTT
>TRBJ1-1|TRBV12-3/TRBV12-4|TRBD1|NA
CASSLSGTAKKGAFF
TGTGCCAGCAGTTTATCTGGGACAGCAAAAAAGGGGGCTTTCTTT
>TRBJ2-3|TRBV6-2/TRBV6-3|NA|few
CASKVGATDTQYF
TGTGCCAGCAAGGTCGGGGCCACAGATACGCAGTATTTT
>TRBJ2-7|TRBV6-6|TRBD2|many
CASSYGSGGGEQYF
TGTGCCAGCAGTTATGGTAGCGGGGGTGGGGAGCAGTACTTC
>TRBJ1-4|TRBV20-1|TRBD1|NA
CSAWTGGPPTNEKLFF
TGCAGTGCTTGGACAGGGGGCCCTCCAACTAATGAAAAACTGTTTTTT
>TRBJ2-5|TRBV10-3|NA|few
CAISDPEGETQYF
TGTGCCATCAGTGATCCGGAGGGAGAGACCCAGTACTTC
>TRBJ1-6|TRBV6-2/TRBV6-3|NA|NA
CASEAGRLSPLHF
TGTGCCAGCGAGGCAGGGCGACTTTCACCCCTCCACTTT
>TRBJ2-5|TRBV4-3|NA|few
CASSQGVRETQYF
TGCGCCAGCAGCCAAGGAGTCCGGGAGACCCAGTACTTC
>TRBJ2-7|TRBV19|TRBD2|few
CASKASGGAYEQYF
TGTGCCAGTAAGGCTAGCGGGGGGGCCTACGAGCAGTACTTC
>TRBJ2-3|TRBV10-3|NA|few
CAISAQGGRRDTQYF
TGTGCCATCAGTGCTCAGGGGGGACGCAGAGATACGCAGTATTTT